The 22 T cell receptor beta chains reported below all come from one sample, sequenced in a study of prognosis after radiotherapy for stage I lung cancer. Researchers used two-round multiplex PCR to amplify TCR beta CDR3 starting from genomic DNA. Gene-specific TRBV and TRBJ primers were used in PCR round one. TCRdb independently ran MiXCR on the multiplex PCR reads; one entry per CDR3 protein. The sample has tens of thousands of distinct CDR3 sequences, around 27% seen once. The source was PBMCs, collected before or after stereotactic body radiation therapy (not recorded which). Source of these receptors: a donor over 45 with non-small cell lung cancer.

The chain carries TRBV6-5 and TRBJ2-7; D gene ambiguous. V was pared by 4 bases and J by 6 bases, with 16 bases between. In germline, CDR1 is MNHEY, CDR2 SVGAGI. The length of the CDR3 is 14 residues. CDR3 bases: TGTGCCAGCAGTTTCTCCATGGCAGTAGGCGAGCAGTACTTC. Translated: CASSFSMAVGEQYF.

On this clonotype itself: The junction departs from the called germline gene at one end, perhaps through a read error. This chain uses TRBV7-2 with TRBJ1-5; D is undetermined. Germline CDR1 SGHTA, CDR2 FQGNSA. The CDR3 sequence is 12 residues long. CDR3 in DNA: TGTGCCGGCAGCCTCCTCGTCCAGCCCCAGCATTTT. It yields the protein CAGSLLVQPQHF.

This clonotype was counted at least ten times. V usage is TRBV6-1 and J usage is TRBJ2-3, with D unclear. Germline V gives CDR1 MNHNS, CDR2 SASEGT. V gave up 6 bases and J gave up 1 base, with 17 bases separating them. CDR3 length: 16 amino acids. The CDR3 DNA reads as TGTGCCAGCAGGTCTGACTGGGCCTCTGGCACAGATACGCAGTATTTT. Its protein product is CASRSDWASGTDTQYF.

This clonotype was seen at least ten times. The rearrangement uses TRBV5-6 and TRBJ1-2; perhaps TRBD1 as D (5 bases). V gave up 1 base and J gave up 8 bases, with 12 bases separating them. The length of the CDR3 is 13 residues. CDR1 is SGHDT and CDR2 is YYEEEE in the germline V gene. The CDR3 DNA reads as TGTGCCAGCAGCTTGCAGGGCGTGTTCGGCTACACCTTC. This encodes CASSLQGVFGYTF.

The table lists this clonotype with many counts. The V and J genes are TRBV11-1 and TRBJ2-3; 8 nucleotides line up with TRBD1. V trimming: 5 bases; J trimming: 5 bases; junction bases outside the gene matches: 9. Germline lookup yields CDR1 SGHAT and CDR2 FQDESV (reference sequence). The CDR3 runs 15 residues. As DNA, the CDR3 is TGTGCCAGCAGCGCGGGACAGGTACAGGGAGATACGCAGTATTTT. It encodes CASSAGQVQGDTQYF. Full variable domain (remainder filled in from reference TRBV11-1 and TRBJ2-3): EAEVAQSPRYKITEKSQAVAFWCDPISGHATLYWYRQILGQGPELLVQFQDESVVDDSQLPKDRFSAERLKGVDSTLKIQPAELGDSAMYLCASSAGQVQGDTQYFGPGTRLTVL.

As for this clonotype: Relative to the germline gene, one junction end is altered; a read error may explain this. The CDR3 DNA sequence: TGTGCCAGCGTGACGGGGGGAAATTCACCCCTCCAATTT. Translation gives CASVTGGNSPLQF. The V gene is TRBV6-2 or TRBV6-3, the J gene TRBJ1-6, with D maybe TRBD1 (5 bases). Germline assignment: CDR1 MNHEY and CDR2 SVGEGT. This CDR3 region has 13 residues.

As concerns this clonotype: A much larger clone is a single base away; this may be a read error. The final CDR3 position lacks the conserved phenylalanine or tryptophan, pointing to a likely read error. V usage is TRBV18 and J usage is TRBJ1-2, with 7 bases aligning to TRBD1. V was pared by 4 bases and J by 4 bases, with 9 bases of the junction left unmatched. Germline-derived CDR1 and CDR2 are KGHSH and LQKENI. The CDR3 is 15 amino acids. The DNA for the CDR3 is TGTGCCAGCTCACAGAGACAGGGTGGAAGCTATGGCTACACCATC. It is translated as CASSQRQGGSYGYTI.

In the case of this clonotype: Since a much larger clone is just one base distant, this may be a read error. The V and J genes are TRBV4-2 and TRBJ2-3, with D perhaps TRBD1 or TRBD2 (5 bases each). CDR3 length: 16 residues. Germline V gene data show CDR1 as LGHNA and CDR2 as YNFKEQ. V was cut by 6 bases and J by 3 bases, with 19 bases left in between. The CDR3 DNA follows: TGTGCCAGCAGTTTCGGGGCGGCTAGCTGTACAGATACGCAGTATTTT. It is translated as CASSFGAASCTDTQYF.

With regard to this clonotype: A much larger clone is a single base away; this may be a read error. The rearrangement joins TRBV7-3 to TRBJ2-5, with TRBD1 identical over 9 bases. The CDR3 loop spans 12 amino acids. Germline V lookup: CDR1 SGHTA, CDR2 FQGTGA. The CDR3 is CAHRGPGQTQYF. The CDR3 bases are TGTGCGCACAGGGGGCCTGGGCAGACCCAGTACTTC.

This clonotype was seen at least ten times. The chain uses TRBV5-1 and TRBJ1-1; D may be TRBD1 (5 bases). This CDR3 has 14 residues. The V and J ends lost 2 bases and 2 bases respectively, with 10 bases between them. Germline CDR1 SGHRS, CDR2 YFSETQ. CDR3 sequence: CASSFNRGNTEAFF. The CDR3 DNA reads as TGCGCCAGCAGCTTTAATAGGGGTAACACTGAAGCTTTCTTT.

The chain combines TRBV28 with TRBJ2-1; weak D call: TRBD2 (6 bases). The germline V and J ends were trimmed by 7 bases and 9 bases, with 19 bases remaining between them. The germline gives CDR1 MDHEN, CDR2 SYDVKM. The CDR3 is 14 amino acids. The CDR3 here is CASTTAGSGSEQFF. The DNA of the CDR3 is TGTGCCAGCACCACCGCGGGGTCAGGGAGTGAGCAGTTCTTC. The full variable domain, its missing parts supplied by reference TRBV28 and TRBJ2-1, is DVKVTQSSRYLVKRTGEKVFLECVQDMDHENMFWYRQDPGLGLRLIYFSYDVKMKEKGDIPEGYSVSREKKERFSLILESASTNQTSMYLCASTTAGSGSEQFFGPGTRLTVL.

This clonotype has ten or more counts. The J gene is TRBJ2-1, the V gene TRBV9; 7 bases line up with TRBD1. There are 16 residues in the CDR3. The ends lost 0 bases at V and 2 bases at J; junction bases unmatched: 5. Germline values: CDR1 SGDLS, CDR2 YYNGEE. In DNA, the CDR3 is TGTGCCAGCAGCGTAGGAGGGGGACAGACCTACAATGAGCAGTTCTTC. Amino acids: CASSVGGGQTYNEQFF.

The CDR3 loop reads CASSYTIAVRDGETQYF. CDR3 DNA sequence: TGTGCCAGCAGTTACACGATTGCGGTTCGGGACGGAGAGACCCAGTACTTC. This chain joins TRBV6-9 and TRBJ2-5; D possibly matches TRBD1 or TRBD2 (5 bases each). Germline CDR1 MNHGY, CDR2 SVAAGI. Trimming took off 3 bases at V and 4 bases at J, with 21 bases between the two ends. The CDR3 is 17 amino acids.

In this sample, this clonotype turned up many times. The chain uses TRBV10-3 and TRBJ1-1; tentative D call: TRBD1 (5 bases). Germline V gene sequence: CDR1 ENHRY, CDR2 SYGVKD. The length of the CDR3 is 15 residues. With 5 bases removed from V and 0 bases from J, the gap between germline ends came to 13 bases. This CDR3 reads CAISTGGAVNTEAFF. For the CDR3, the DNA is TGTGCCATCAGTACAGGAGGGGCCGTGAACACTGAAGCTTTCTTT.

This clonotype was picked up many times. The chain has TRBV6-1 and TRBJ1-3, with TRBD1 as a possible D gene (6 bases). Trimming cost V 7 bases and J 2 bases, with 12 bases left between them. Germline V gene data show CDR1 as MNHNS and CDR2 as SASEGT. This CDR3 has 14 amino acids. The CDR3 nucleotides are TGTGCCAGCACCCCCCGGACAGCTGGAAACACCATATATTTT. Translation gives CASTPRTAGNTIYF.

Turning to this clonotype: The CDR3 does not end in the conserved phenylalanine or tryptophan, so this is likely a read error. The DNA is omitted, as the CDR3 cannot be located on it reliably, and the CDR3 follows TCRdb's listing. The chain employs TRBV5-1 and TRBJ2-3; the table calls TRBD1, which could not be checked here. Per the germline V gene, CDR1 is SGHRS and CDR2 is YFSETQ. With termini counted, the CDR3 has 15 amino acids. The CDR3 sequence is CASSRAGGSTDTEYS.

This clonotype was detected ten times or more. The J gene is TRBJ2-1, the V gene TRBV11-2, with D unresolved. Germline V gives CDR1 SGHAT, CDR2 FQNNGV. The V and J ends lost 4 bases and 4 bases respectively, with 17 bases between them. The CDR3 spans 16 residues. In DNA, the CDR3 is TGTGCCAGCAGCTCCGTTGGGAAGAGAAGATACAATGAGCAGTTCTTC. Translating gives CASSSVGKRRYNEQFF.

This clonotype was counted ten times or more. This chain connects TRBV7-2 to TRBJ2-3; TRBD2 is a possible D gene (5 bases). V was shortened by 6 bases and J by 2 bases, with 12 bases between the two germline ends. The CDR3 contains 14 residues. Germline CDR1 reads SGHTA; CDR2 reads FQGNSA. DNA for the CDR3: TGTGCCAGCAGGCCCGGGCGGGCCACAGATACGCAGTATTTT. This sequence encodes CASRPGRATDTQYF.

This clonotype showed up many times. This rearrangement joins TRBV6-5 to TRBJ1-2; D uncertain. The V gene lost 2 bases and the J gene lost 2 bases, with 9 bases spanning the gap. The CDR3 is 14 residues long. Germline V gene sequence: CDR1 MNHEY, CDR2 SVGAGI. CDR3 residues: CASSYTTVNYGYTF. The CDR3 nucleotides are TGTGCCAGCAGTTACACCACAGTAAACTATGGCTACACCTTC.

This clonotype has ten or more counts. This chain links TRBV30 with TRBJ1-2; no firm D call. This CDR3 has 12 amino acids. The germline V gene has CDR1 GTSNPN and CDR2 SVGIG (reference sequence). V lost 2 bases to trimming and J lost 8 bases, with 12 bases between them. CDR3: CAWSWKGEGYTF. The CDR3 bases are TGTGCCTGGAGTTGGAAGGGTGAGGGCTACACCTTC.

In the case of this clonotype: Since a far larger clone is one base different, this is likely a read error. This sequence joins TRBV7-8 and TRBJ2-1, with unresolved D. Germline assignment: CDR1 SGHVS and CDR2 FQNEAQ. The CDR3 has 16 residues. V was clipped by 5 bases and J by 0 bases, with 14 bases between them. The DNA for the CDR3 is TGTGCCAGCAGCCAAGGCGGAGCCAGCTCCTACAATGAGCAGTTCTTC. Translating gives CASSQGGASSYNEQFF.

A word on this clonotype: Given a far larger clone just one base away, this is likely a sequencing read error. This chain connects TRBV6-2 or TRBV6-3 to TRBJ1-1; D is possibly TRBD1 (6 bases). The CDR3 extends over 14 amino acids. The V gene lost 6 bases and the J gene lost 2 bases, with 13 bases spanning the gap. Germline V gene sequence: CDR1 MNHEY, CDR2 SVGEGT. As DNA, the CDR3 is TGTGCCAGCAGCAAAACAGGGATTAACACTGAAGCTTTCTTT. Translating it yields CASSKTGINTEAFF.